Listed here are 25 T cell receptor beta chains from one sample, sequenced in a study of siplizumab effects on memory and regulatory T cells. Clones were sequenced by immunoSEQ multiplex PCR, and TCRdb holds only the in-frame ones, with some missing. The sample shows 65,000 to 90,000 clones, just over 90% of them seen only once. The sample taken for sequencing was CD8+ T cells sorted from blood. These receptor sequences come from a human donor in good health.

This clone was found once. The DNA of the CDR3 is TGTGCCAGTACCACACTAGGGGGGGAGAATGAAAAACTGTTTTTT. Translating gives CASTTLGGENEKLFF. The chain couples TRBV19 to TRBJ1-4, with D tentatively TRBD1 (6 bases). Trimming stripped 7 bases from V and 5 bases from J, with 17 bases between. CDR1 LNHDA and CDR2 SQIVND come from the germline V gene (reference sequence). The CDR3 consists of 15 residues.

The gene calls are TRBV5-4 and TRBJ1-6; TRBD1 might be the D (5 bases). CDR1 is SGHNT and CDR2 is YYREEE in the germline V gene (reference sequence). Trimming took off 0 bases at V and 6 bases at J, with 7 bases between the two ends. The CDR3 is made up of 14 amino acids. CDR3 bases: TGTGCCAGCAGCTTGGAGGGGATTAATTCACCCCTCCACTTT. Translation gives CASSLEGINSPLHF. The entire variable domain, with the rest obtained from reference TRBV5-4 and TRBJ1-6, is as follows: ETGVTQSPTHLIKTRGQQVTLRCSSQSGHNTVSWYQQALGQGPQFIFQYYREEENGRGNFPPRFSGLQFPNYSSELNVNALELDDSALYLCASSLEGINSPLHFGNGTRLTVT.

This chain connects TRBV2 to TRBJ1-1; the D is unclear. V lost 6 bases to trimming and J lost 1 base, with 9 bases between them. Germline CDR1 SNHLY, CDR2 FYNNEI. There are 13 residues in the CDR3. The CDR3 protein is CASSLTWNTEAFF. In nucleotides, the CDR3 is TGTGCCAGCAGCCTGACCTGGAACACTGAAGCTTTCTTT.

The chain uses TRBV18 and TRBJ2-7; possible D gene TRBD2, 5 bases. The CDR3 runs to 14 residues. V was clipped by 5 bases and J by 0 bases, with 11 bases between them. Germline V gives CDR1 KGHSH, CDR2 LQKENI. CDR3 sequence: CASSSGENSYEQYF. The CDR3 nucleotides read TGTGCCAGCTCATCCGGGGAGAACTCCTACGAGCAGTACTTC.

The gene calls are TRBV4-1 and TRBJ1-1; D unclear. V gave up 2 bases and J gave up 0 bases, with 4 bases separating them. The V gene's germline CDR1 is MGHRA and CDR2 YSYEKL. This CDR3 spans 13 amino acids. The CDR3 nucleotides read TGCGCCAGCAGCCAAACGCTGAACACTGAAGCTTTCTTT. It yields the protein CASSQTLNTEAFF.

This clone came up once. The V call is TRBV11-3, the J call TRBJ2-5; D remains unclear. V lost 3 bases and J lost 5, with 10 bases in between. Germline lookup yields CDR1 SGHNT and CDR2 YENEEA. CDR3 size: 13 residues. The CDR3 coding sequence is TGTGCCAGCAGCTTTGGTCCGCAGGAGACCCAGTACTTC. This codes for CASSFGPQETQYF.

The CDR3 loop is CASSQDGGGPGGYTF. CDR3 bases: TGCGCCAGCAGCCAAGATGGGGGAGGCCCCGGGGGCTACACCTTC. The genes are TRBV4-1 and TRBJ1-2, with a weak D call TRBD1 (5 bases). The V gene lost 0 bases and the J gene lost 8 bases, with 16 bases spanning the gap. This CDR3 contains 15 residues. The germline CDR1 and CDR2 sequences are MGHRA and YSYEKL.

The rearrangement uses TRBV6-6 and TRBJ2-7; 8 bases fit TRBD1. Looked up from germline, CDR1 is MNHNY and CDR2 is SVGAGI (reference sequence). V gave up 5 bases and J gave up 3 bases; unmatched junction bases: 6. This CDR3 comprises 14 residues. This CDR3 is CASSPRTGRYEQYF. DNA of the CDR3: TGTGCCAGCAGTCCACGGACAGGGCGCTACGAGCAGTACTTC.

This chain connects TRBV9 to TRBJ2-5; TRBD2 matches at 12 bases. The V and J ends lost 6 bases and 2 bases, in that order; junction bases with no gene match: 5. CDR1 is SGDLS and CDR2 is YYNGEE in the germline V gene. The CDR3 spans 15 residues. In DNA, the CDR3 is TGTGCCAGCACTAGGACTAGCGGGGTTCAAGAGACCCAGTACTTC. Translated: CASTRTSGVQETQYF.

V and J are TRBV2 and TRBJ2-1; either TRBD1 or TRBD2 may supply D (6 bases each). Germline CDR1 SNHLY, CDR2 FYNNEI. Between the trimmed V and J ends, which lost 8 bases and 9 bases, there was a span of 20 bases. The CDR3 consists of 14 residues. CDR3 sequence reads: CASLTRGEFGEQFF. CDR3 bases: TGTGCCAGCCTGACTAGGGGGGAGTTTGGTGAGCAGTTCTTC.

CDR3 DNA: TGTGCCAGCAGTACCACTTCCTTCGCCGGAGAGACCCAGTACTTC. Amino acid sequence: CASSTTSFAGETQYF. The chain uses TRBV6-5 and TRBJ2-5; no clear D gene. The germline CDR1 and CDR2 sequences are MNHEY and SVGAGI. V lost 5 bases and J lost 4, with 17 bases in between. This CDR3 is 15 amino acids long.

This chain connects TRBV4-1 to TRBJ2-7, with D maybe TRBD2 (6 bases). V was clipped by 8 bases and J by 5 bases, with 19 bases between them. Germline V gene sequence: CDR1 MGHRA, CDR2 YSYEKL. This CDR3 spans 14 amino acids. The CDR3 here is CASSQQFSGDEQYF. In DNA form, the CDR3 reads TGCGCCAGCTCACAGCAGTTCTCGGGAGACGAGCAGTACTTC.

This clone was detected only a few times. CDR3 protein: CASSALANEQFF. The CDR3 DNA is TGTGCCAGCAGCGCACTAGCAAATGAGCAGTTCTTC. The gene calls are TRBV11-2 and TRBJ2-1; D might be TRBD2 (6 bases). Per germline, CDR1 SGHAT and CDR2 FQNNGV. The CDR3 loop spans 12 amino acids. Trimming pared 5 bases from V and 7 bases from J, leaving 9 bases between.

This clone has just a few counts. The chain is built from TRBV5-1 and TRBJ1-1; D is uncertain. Trimming took off 4 bases at V and 3 bases at J, with 13 bases between the two ends. The CDR3 has 14 amino acids. Per the germline V gene, CDR1 is SGHRS and CDR2 is YFSETQ. This CDR3 reads CASSRGREDTEAFF. CDR3 sequence (DNA): TGCGCCAGCAGCCGCGGGAGGGAGGACACTGAAGCTTTCTTT.

This clone has only a few counts. This CDR3 is also generated by other DNA sequences in the sample. This sequence joins TRBV9 and TRBJ2-3; 9 bases agree with TRBD2. The CDR3 extends over 15 amino acids. Trimming took 2 bases from V and 0 from J; bases not matched to a gene: 1. CDR1 SGDLS and CDR2 YYNGEE come from the germline V gene. The CDR3 reads CASSVSGGSTDTQYF. In DNA, the CDR3 is TGTGCCAGCAGCGTGAGCGGGGGGAGCACAGATACGCAGTATTTT.

This sequence joins TRBV19 and TRBJ2-7, with D unresolved. Deletions cut 8 bases from V and 4 bases from J, with 9 bases between. The germline gives CDR1 LNHDA, CDR2 SQIVND (reference sequence). The CDR3 spans 11 residues. The CDR3 here is CASGWGYEQYF. CDR3 nucleotide sequence: TGTGCCAGTGGATGGGGTTACGAGCAGTACTTC.

V usage is TRBV19 and J usage is TRBJ1-4; maybe TRBD1 (5 bases). CDR3 length: 11 amino acids. The germline gives CDR1 LNHDA, CDR2 SQIVND (reference sequence). Between the trimmed V and J ends, which lost 11 bases and 7 bases, there was a span of 11 bases. CDR3 in amino acids: CACRGGEKLFF. CDR3 nucleotides: TGTGCCTGTCGCGGGGGTGAAAAACTGTTTTTT.

This chain connects TRBV27 to TRBJ2-7; TRBD2 matches 16 bases. The V gene end was trimmed by 4 bases and the J gene end by 3 bases; junction bases not matched to a gene: 6. This CDR3 comprises 17 residues. Germline V lookup: CDR1 MNHEY, CDR2 SMNVEV (reference sequence). The CDR3 sequence is CASSSPGLAGGVYEQYF. The CDR3 DNA sequence: TGTGCCAGCAGTTCGCCGGGACTAGCGGGGGGGGTCTACGAGCAGTACTTC.

The chain uses TRBV11-1 and TRBJ2-1; 10 nucleotides agree with TRBD2. CDR3 size: 15 residues. Germline V gene data show CDR1 as SGHAT and CDR2 as FQDESV (reference sequence). The junction had 3 bases not matched to a gene; V was cut back by 3 bases and J by 4 bases. CDR3 coding DNA: TGTGCCAGCAGCTTCCAAGCGGGGGGGTACAATGAGCAGTTCTTC. Translation gives CASSFQAGGYNEQFF.

The V and J genes are TRBV7-6 and TRBJ1-1; no firm D call. The CDR3 runs to 15 residues. V was pared by 2 bases and J by 4 bases, with 14 bases between. The germline V gene encodes CDR1 SGHVS and CDR2 FNYEAQ. CDR3 nucleotides: TGTGCCAGCAGCTTAAGTCTTGTGGGGAGCACTGAAGCTTTCTTT. Its protein is CASSLSLVGSTEAFF.

This sequence joins TRBV4-2 and TRBJ2-5; TRBD2 agrees at 10 bases. The CDR3 sequence is 17 residues long. V was pared by 4 bases and J by 0 bases, with 8 bases of the junction left unmatched. Germline CDR1 LGHNA, CDR2 YNFKEQ. Here the CDR3 DNA reads TGTGCCAGCAGCCCCTCCCTAGCGGGGGCTAACCAAGAGACCCAGTACTTC. It specifies CASSPSLAGANQETQYF.

The genes are TRBV5-6 and TRBJ1-2; D is unresolved. Germline values: CDR1 SGHDT, CDR2 YYEEEE. V lost 4 bases, J lost 2 bases, and 12 bases lay in between. This CDR3 region has 14 residues. The CDR3 loop is CASSPPSVNYGYTF. Here the CDR3 DNA reads TGTGCCAGCAGCCCCCCATCAGTAAACTATGGCTACACCTTC.

This clone was seen a single time. The chain uses TRBV9 and TRBJ2-2; D gene unclear. With 4 bases removed from V and 6 bases from J, the gap between germline ends came to 10 bases. Looked up from germline, CDR1 is SGDLS and CDR2 is YYNGEE. The CDR3 totals 13 residues. CDR3 sequence (DNA): TGTGCCAGCAGCAGCGATGGGTCCGGGGAGCTGTTTTTT. This translates into CASSSDGSGELFF.

V gene TRBV5-4 combines with J gene TRBJ1-1; no reliable D call. Germline-derived CDR1 and CDR2 are SGHNT and YYREEE (reference sequence). The ends were cut back, 1 base at V and 1 base at J, with 17 bases in the middle. The CDR3 covers 17 residues. CDR3 nucleotide sequence: TGTGCCAGCAGCTTGTTCCCCCCCGTGGCGGGGAACACTGAAGCTTTCTTT. Its translation: CASSLFPPVAGNTEAFF.

The chain uses TRBV6-5 and TRBJ1-4; D remains ambiguous. The CDR3 loop spans 13 amino acids. Trimming took 2 bases from V and 8 from J, leaving 9 bases between them. Germline-derived CDR1 and CDR2 are MNHEY and SVGAGI. The CDR3 sequence: CASSYRVGEKLFF. The CDR3 nucleotides are TGTGCCAGCAGTTACAGGGTCGGGGAAAAACTGTTTTTT.